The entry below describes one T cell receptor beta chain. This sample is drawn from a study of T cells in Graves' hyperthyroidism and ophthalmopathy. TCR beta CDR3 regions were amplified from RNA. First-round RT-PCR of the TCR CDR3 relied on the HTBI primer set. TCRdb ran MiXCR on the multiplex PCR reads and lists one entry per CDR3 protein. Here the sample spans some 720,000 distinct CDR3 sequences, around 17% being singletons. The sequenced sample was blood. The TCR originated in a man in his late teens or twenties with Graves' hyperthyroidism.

CDR3 nucleotide sequence: TGTGCCAGCAACCTCACCGGGGGTCTCTACGAGCAGTACTTC. It yields the protein CASNLTGGLYEQYF. The rearrangement uses TRBV6-1 and TRBJ2-7; tentatively, D is TRBD2 (6 bases). Germline CDR1 and CDR2: MNHNS and SASEGT. Trimming removed 7 bases at V and 3 bases at J, with 16 bases between. This CDR3 spans 14 amino acids.